This T cell receptor (beta chain) is drawn from a study of T cell responses to AZD1222 COVID-19 vaccine. The table came from immunoSEQ multiplex PCR; TCRdb's copy has only in-frame clones and leaves some out. The sample has around 110,000 clones, approximately 85% seen once. Germline CDR1 and CDR2: LGHNA and YNFKEQ. V lost 0 bases and J 9 bases, leaving 27 bases between the germline ends. The CDR3 covers 20 residues. Turning to this clone: Its target is not known.

Study results and limitations: Only 6 or 7 individuals given AZD1222 were seropositive at baseline. Most donors were white British and more were female, and clonal diversity was possibly underestimated. There were repertoire samples only from the period after the peak T cell response. A reported finding is that nearly half of spike-specific TCRs target unmutated variant regions.

The V and J genes are TRBV4-2 and TRBJ1-6; D is possibly TRBD1 (5 bases). This specimen was peripheral blood, taken on day 0 of MenACWY control vaccination. The receptor was derived from an adult in good health. CDR3: CASSQDLNGGSTSSGSPLHF. CDR3 sequence (DNA): TGTGCCAGCAGCCAAGATCTTAATGGGGGGAGTACATCAAGCGGTTCACCCCTCCACTTT.